The 29 T cell receptor beta chains below all came from one sample that was sequenced in a study of T-cell memory formation after mild COVID-19. MiXCR, applied by TCRdb to the 5' RACE reads, yields one record per CDR3 protein. Of approximately 240,000 distinct CDR3 sequences in the sample, roughly 15% were seen once. Sequenced material: PBMCs or a T cell subset sorted from them (not recorded which). The receptors stem from a man aged 18 to 30 who had mild COVID-19 (a few samples of this study predate the infection). Cell type and time point are not known.

There are a few counts of this clonotype. The chain links TRBV12-3 or TRBV12-4 to TRBJ1-5; unclear D gene. Trimming removed 3 bases from V and 7 bases from J, with 16 bases in between. The CDR3 length is 15 residues. The CDR3 DNA reads TGTGCCAGCAGTTTCGACGGCGGGGAAGACCAGCCCCAGCATTTT. Translated: CASSFDGGEDQPQHF.

This clonotype was observed a handful of times. The chain is built from TRBV12-3 or TRBV12-4 and TRBJ1-1, with TRBD1 matching 7 bases. This CDR3 is built from 14 residues. Unmatched junction bases numbered 2, after V lost 3 bases and J lost 1 base. Here the CDR3 DNA reads TGTGCCAGCAGTTTTGAGGGGGCGAACACTGAAGCTTTCTTT. Translating gives CASSFEGANTEAFF.

This clonotype was recorded a few times. The chain joins TRBV2 to TRBJ1-4, with 9 bases identical to TRBD1. The V segment lost 4 bases and the J segment 7 bases; nucleotides outside the gene matches: 7. Germline CDR1 is SNHLY and CDR2 is FYNNEI. The CDR3 extends over 15 amino acids. DNA for the CDR3: TGTGCCAGCAGTGCACAGGGGGCGCGAGGTGAAAAACTGTTTTTT. Translation: CASSAQGARGEKLFF.

This clonotype was seen more than once but under ten times. Written as DNA, the CDR3 is TGTGCCAGCACCCCGGGAGGGGGAAGCTCCTACGAGCAGTACGTC. Amino acid sequence: CASTPGGGSSYEQYV. This rearrangement joins TRBV28 to TRBJ2-7, with 8 bases aligning to TRBD2. This CDR3 contains 15 residues. J was trimmed by 0 bases and V by 7 bases; bases with no gene match: 8. The germline V gene encodes CDR1 MDHEN and CDR2 SYDVKM.

The rearrangement links TRBV5-1 to TRBJ2-3; no definite D call. V was trimmed by 0 bases and J by 5 bases, leaving 16 bases between them. This CDR3 region has 16 residues. Per the germline V gene, CDR1 is SGHRS and CDR2 is YFSETQ. CDR3 in DNA: TGCGCCAGCAGCTTGGCAGGCACTGGCCTGCGAGATACGCAGTATTTT. It codes for CASSLAGTGLRDTQYF.

This clonotype was seen ten or more times. This chain joins TRBV12-3 or TRBV12-4 and TRBJ1-2; maybe TRBD1 (6 bases). The CDR3 totals 14 residues. Trimming removed 5 bases at V and 8 bases at J, with 18 bases between. In nucleotides, the CDR3 is TGTGCCAGCAGTCCGGGGGGTTCCGGGGGCGGCTACACCTTC. This codes for CASSPGGSGGGYTF.

The chain recombines TRBV14 with TRBJ1-3; possible D gene TRBD1, 5 bases. The V gene's germline CDR1 is SGHDN and CDR2 FVKESK. Deletions cut 2 bases from V and 4 bases from J, with 15 bases between. This CDR3 comprises 16 residues. CDR3: CASSQFARVAGNTIYF. CDR3 nucleotides: TGTGCCAGCAGCCAATTCGCCAGGGTGGCGGGAAACACCATATATTTT.

This clonotype was observed many times. CDR3 DNA sequence: TGTGCCACCAGTGATATTCAAGGGGCCTCCTACAATGAGCAGTTCTTC. Translating it yields CATSDIQGASYNEQFF. This chain connects TRBV24-1 to TRBJ2-1; TRBD1 might be the D (5 bases). Trimming shortened V by 3 bases and J by 0 bases, and 11 bases separated the two germline ends. The CDR3 contains 16 residues. CDR1 KGHDR and CDR2 SFDVKD come from the germline V gene.

The genes are TRBV20-1 and TRBJ2-5, with D unresolved. Germline V gives CDR1 DFQATT, CDR2 SNEGSKA (reference sequence). The CDR3 is 11 residues long. Trimming took off 6 bases at V and 4 bases at J, with 9 bases between the two ends. The CDR3 protein is CSAPRPETQYF. The DNA for the CDR3 is TGCAGTGCGCCCAGGCCAGAGACCCAGTACTTC.

The chain couples TRBV20-1 to TRBJ2-7, with 9 bases that match TRBD1. From germline, CDR1 is DFQATT and CDR2 SNEGSKA (reference sequence). With 1 base clipped from V and 10 bases from J, the junction kept 8 bases outside the gene matches. This CDR3 contains 13 residues. This CDR3 is CSARGRDRERQYV. The CDR3 bases are TGCAGTGCTAGAGGCCGGGACAGGGAACGTCAGTACGTC.

This clonotype was found a few times. The V gene is TRBV7-9, the J gene TRBJ1-2; 8 bases map to TRBD1. This CDR3 region has 12 residues. The germline V gene encodes CDR1 SEHNR and CDR2 FQNEAQ (reference sequence). J gave up 6 bases and V 5 bases, and 2 bases lay outside the gene matches. CDR3 DNA: TGTGCCAGCAGCACGACAGGGGATGGCTACACCTTC. Translating gives CASSTTGDGYTF.

The genes are TRBV11-1 and TRBJ2-7; D remains ambiguous. V dropped 6 bases and J dropped 1 base, with 10 bases sitting between them. Per germline, CDR1 SGHAT and CDR2 FQDESV (reference sequence). This CDR3 region has 13 residues. This CDR3 is CASSKGPSYEQYF. Here the CDR3 DNA reads TGTGCCAGCAGTAAAGGGCCGTCCTACGAGCAGTACTTC.

This clonotype appeared a few times. The chain employs TRBV12-3 or TRBV12-4 and TRBJ1-5; D ambiguous. V lost 7 bases and J 2 bases, leaving 6 bases between the germline ends. This CDR3 has 12 residues. The CDR3: CASTFGNQPQHF. CDR3 nucleotides: TGTGCCAGCACTTTCGGCAATCAGCCCCAGCATTTT.

This clonotype has a handful of counts. The chain has TRBV4-1 and TRBJ1-3; possibly TRBD1 for D (5 bases). The CDR3 runs 18 residues. The germline gives CDR1 MGHRA, CDR2 YSYEKL. V was clipped by 3 bases and J by 0 bases, with 18 bases between them. CDR3 amino acids: CASSHPGKHYRSGNTIYF. CDR3 in DNA: TGCGCCAGCAGCCATCCAGGGAAACACTACCGCTCTGGAAACACCATATATTTT.

This clonotype showed up just a few times. The chain links TRBV28 to TRBJ2-7, with D possibly being TRBD2 (5 bases). Deletions cut 4 bases from V and 9 bases from J, with 10 bases between. Germline values: CDR1 MDHEN, CDR2 SYDVKM. The CDR3 loop spans 11 amino acids. DNA for the CDR3: TGTGCCAGCAGTTCCCTGGGAGTGCAGTACGTC. Protein sequence: CASSSLGVQYV.

The V call is TRBV20-1, the J call TRBJ2-5; 11 nucleotides align to TRBD1. CDR1 DFQATT and CDR2 SNEGSKA come from the germline V gene (reference sequence). The CDR3 is 18 amino acids. The J segment lost 5 bases and the V segment lost 4 bases, leaving 18 bases of the junction unmatched. This chain's CDR3 is CSAIALADRGHSEETQYF. For the CDR3, the DNA is TGCAGTGCTATCGCCTTGGCGGACAGGGGGCATAGTGAGGAGACCCAGTACTTC.

This chain connects TRBV6-2 or TRBV6-3 to TRBJ1-5; D not resolved. The length of the CDR3 is 12 residues. V lost 2 bases and J 7 bases, leaving 6 bases between the germline ends. Per the germline V gene, CDR1 is MNHEY and CDR2 is SVGEGT. In nucleotides, the CDR3 is TGTGCCAGCAGTTACAGATCCCAGCCCCAGCATTTT. Encoded protein: CASSYRSQPQHF.

In this sample, this clonotype turned up a few times. The chain has TRBV10-3 and TRBJ2-1; the match to TRBD2 covers 8 bases. This CDR3 spans 16 amino acids. The V and J ends lost 7 bases and 5 bases, in that order; junction bases with no gene match: 13. Per germline, CDR1 ENHRY and CDR2 SYGVKD. CDR3 sequence reads: CAITPWAGGRHNEQFF. The CDR3, as DNA: TGTGCCATCACCCCGTGGGCGGGGGGTCGGCACAATGAGCAGTTCTTC.

This clonotype was found a few times. This chain uses TRBV2 with TRBJ2-3; D unclear. The V and J ends lost 4 bases and 5 bases respectively, with 7 bases between them. Germline V gene data show CDR1 as SNHLY and CDR2 as FYNNEI. CDR3 length: 12 residues. CDR3 sequence: CASSGSLDTQYF. The DNA for the CDR3 is TGTGCCAGCAGTGGTAGCTTAGATACGCAGTATTTT.

This chain links TRBV20-1 with TRBJ1-5, with 7 bases matching TRBD1. The CDR3 is made up of 15 amino acids. Per the germline V gene, CDR1 is DFQATT and CDR2 is SNEGSKA (reference sequence). Trimming cost V 0 bases and J 5 bases; bases outside gene matches: 7. The CDR3 sequence is CSARDVTGTDQPQHF. The CDR3 nucleotides read TGCAGTGCTAGAGATGTGACAGGGACGGATCAGCCCCAGCATTTT.

V and J are TRBV2 and TRBJ1-1; a possible D gene is TRBD1 (5 bases). The CDR3 is made up of 14 amino acids. The germline gives CDR1 SNHLY, CDR2 FYNNEI. Trimming removed 7 bases at V and 5 bases at J, with 17 bases between. This chain's CDR3 is CASIDNGGGTEAFF. CDR3 nucleotides: TGTGCCAGCATTGACAACGGGGGTGGGACTGAAGCTTTCTTT.

The CDR3 region is CASSALAGGQIEQFF. In DNA form, the CDR3 reads TGTGCCAGCAGTGCCCTAGCGGGGGGGCAGATTGAGCAGTTCTTC. This sequence joins TRBV6-4 and TRBJ2-1; 12 nucleotides agree with TRBD2. V dropped 4 bases and J dropped 9; count of bases not matched to a gene: 7. The CDR3 is 15 amino acids. In germline, CDR1 is MRHNA, CDR2 SNTAGT.

V usage is TRBV2 and J usage is TRBJ2-5; unclear D gene. The V gene's germline CDR1 is SNHLY and CDR2 FYNNEI. The germline V and J ends were trimmed by 6 bases and 5 bases, with 10 bases remaining between them. The CDR3 runs to 12 residues. CDR3 nucleotides: TGTGCCAGCAGCCCGGTGACGGAGACCCAGTACTTC. It is translated as CASSPVTETQYF. The whole variable domain, remainder taken from reference TRBV2 and TRBJ2-5, is EPEVTQTPSHQVTQMGQEVILRCVPISNHLYFYWYRQILGQKVEFLVSFYNNEISEKSEIFDDQFSVERPDGSNFTLKIRSTKLEDSAMYFCASSPVTETQYFGPGTRLLVL.

This clonotype was detected only a few times. The chain carries TRBV5-1 and TRBJ1-1, with TRBD1 identical over 9 bases. V lost 2 bases to trimming and J lost 0 bases; unmatched junction nucleotides: 8. CDR1 is SGHRS and CDR2 is YFSETQ in the germline V gene. This CDR3 comprises 17 residues. The chain's CDR3 is CASSFSGTGSMNTEAFF. The CDR3 DNA follows: TGCGCCAGCAGCTTCTCCGGGACAGGGTCCATGAACACTGAAGCTTTCTTT.

The chain has TRBV7-2 and TRBJ1-5; D is possibly TRBD1 (5 bases). CDR3 length: 16 amino acids. The germline V gene encodes CDR1 SGHTA and CDR2 FQGNSA. Trimming stripped 5 bases from V and 4 bases from J, with 18 bases between. The chain's CDR3 is CASSLGSSWGNQPQHF. The CDR3 DNA reads as TGTGCCAGCAGCCTAGGGTCATCGTGGGGGAATCAGCCCCAGCATTTT. The variable domain in full, with the rest retrieved from reference TRBV7-2 and TRBJ1-5, is GAGVSQSPSNKVTEKGKDVELRCDPISGHTALYWYRQSLGQGLEFLIYFQGNSAPDKSGLPSDRFSAERTGGSVSTLTIQRTQQEDSAVYLCASSLGSSWGNQPQHFGDGTRLSIL.

DNA for the CDR3: TGTGCCATCAGTCGGCAGGGGCCCCAAGAGACCCAGTACTTC. Protein sequence: CAISRQGPQETQYF. The V gene is TRBV10-3, the J gene TRBJ2-5, with D perhaps matching TRBD1 (6 bases). The germline gives CDR1 ENHRY, CDR2 SYGVKD. Trimming cost V 5 bases and J 1 base, with 11 bases left between them. The CDR3 has 14 residues.

This clonotype showed up just a few times. This chain connects TRBV11-1 to TRBJ2-2; 9 bases fit TRBD1. V trimming: 4 bases; J trimming: 2 bases; junction bases outside the gene matches: 2. The CDR3 runs 15 residues. The germline gives CDR1 SGHAT, CDR2 FQDESV (reference sequence). CDR3 amino acids: CASSWDRVNTGELFF. CDR3 bases: TGTGCCAGCAGCTGGGACAGGGTTAACACCGGGGAGCTGTTTTTT.

This clonotype appeared many times. The chain is built from TRBV12-3 or TRBV12-4 and TRBJ1-6, with 7 nucleotides matching TRBD1. The CDR3 spans 15 residues. V shed 6 bases, J shed 3 bases, and the junction held 5 bases outside the gene matches. CDR3 sequence: CASSPGTVYNSPLHF. In DNA form, the CDR3 reads TGTGCCAGCAGCCCCGGGACAGTCTATAATTCACCCCTCCACTTT.

This sequence joins TRBV6-6 and TRBJ2-1; TRBD2 is a possible D gene (5 bases). This CDR3 has 13 amino acids. Trimming took 2 bases from V and 7 from J, leaving 9 bases between them. Germline V gene lookup returns CDR1 MNHNY and CDR2 SVGAGI (reference sequence). The DNA for the CDR3 is TGTGCCAGCAGTTACCTTCGGGGAAATGAGCAGTTCTTC. Protein sequence: CASSYLRGNEQFF.